A single sample is the source of the 11 T cell receptor beta chains below, sequenced in a study of early T cells in non-severe SARS-CoV-2 infection. TCRdb itself ran the 5' RACE reads through MiXCR, one entry per CDR3 protein. Among about 30,000 distinct CDR3 sequences listed, around 5.9% were seen once. Material for sequencing was whole blood. The receptors derive from an adult who was a healthcare worker with PCR-confirmed SARS-CoV-2 infection or an uninfected control (not recorded which).

This clonotype has ten or more counts. The rearrangement joins TRBV20-1 to TRBJ1-2, with 7 nucleotides matching TRBD1. With 5 bases clipped from V and 5 bases from J, the junction kept 5 bases outside the gene matches. Germline assignment: CDR1 DFQATT and CDR2 SNEGSKA (reference sequence). This CDR3 has 12 residues. The CDR3 is CSARQGRYGYTF. CDR3 in DNA: TGCAGTGCTCGACAGGGCAGATATGGCTACACCTTC.

This clonotype was recorded many times. The CDR3 nucleotides are TGTGCCAGCAGGGAGACAGCCTGGTCTGGCTACACCTTC. This gives the protein CASRETAWSGYTF. The chain couples TRBV12-3 or TRBV12-4 to TRBJ1-2; maybe TRBD1 (5 bases). The V and J ends lost 6 bases and 7 bases respectively, with 15 bases between them. The CDR3 runs to 13 residues.

The table lists this clonotype with many counts. The chain links TRBV6-5 to TRBJ1-2; the match to TRBD1 covers 8 bases. This CDR3 has 16 amino acids. CDR1 and CDR2 (germline): MNHEY, SVGAGI. After removal of 0 bases from V and 6 bases from J, the junction contained 9 bases not matched to a gene. The CDR3 region has the DNA TGTGCCAGCAGTTACTCTGAGGACAGGGTCGTGGATGGCTACACCTTC. This translates into CASSYSEDRVVDGYTF.

This clonotype has at least ten counts. This chain links TRBV20-1 with TRBJ2-7; D is ambiguous. Trimming left V 4 bases short and J 2 bases short, with 15 bases between. Looked up from germline, CDR1 is DFQATT and CDR2 is SNEGSKA (reference sequence). The CDR3 spans 14 residues. The CDR3 loop reads CSAKHKRPTYEQYF. Written as DNA, the CDR3 is TGCAGTGCTAAACATAAAAGGCCAACCTACGAGCAGTACTTC.

This clonotype was seen ten or more times. The V gene is TRBV20-1, the J gene TRBJ1-1; unclear D gene. In germline, CDR1 is DFQATT, CDR2 SNEGSKA (reference sequence). V lost 6 bases to trimming and J lost 2 bases, with 13 bases between them. This CDR3 spans 13 amino acids. The CDR3 loop reads CSAINSPNTEAFF. The CDR3, as DNA: TGCAGTGCCATCAATTCACCAAACACTGAAGCTTTCTTT.

This clonotype was counted many times. The chain carries TRBV10-3 and TRBJ2-3; possibly TRBD1 or TRBD2 for D (5 bases each). V lost 3 bases and J lost 0, with 10 bases in between. The CDR3 spans 15 residues. CDR1 and CDR2 (germline): ENHRY, SYGVKD. CDR3: CAISDGDPSTDTQYF. DNA of the CDR3: TGTGCCATCAGTGACGGGGACCCTAGCACAGATACGCAGTATTTT.

This clonotype was counted ten times or more. The V and J genes are TRBV7-6 and TRBJ1-2, with unresolved D. CDR3 length equals 14 residues. Germline V gene lookup returns CDR1 SGHVS and CDR2 FNYEAQ. The ends were cut back, 2 bases at V and 4 bases at J, with 11 bases in the middle. The CDR3 region is CASSLSQAGYGYTF. The CDR3 DNA reads as TGTGCCAGCAGCTTAAGCCAGGCCGGCTATGGCTACACCTTC.

Note on this clonotype: This sequence may be a read error, since a much larger clone differs from it by one base. V and J are TRBV4-3 and TRBJ2-7; unclear D gene. Germline lookup yields CDR1 LGHNA and CDR2 YSLEER. V was trimmed by 5 bases and J by 2 bases, leaving 10 bases between them. This CDR3 spans 13 amino acids. The CDR3 DNA follows: TGCGCCAGCAGCGTGAAAGTGACCTACGAGCAGTACTTC. It specifies CASSVKVTYEQYF.

This clonotype was seen repeatedly, ten times or more. This chain uses TRBV2 with TRBJ2-2; 10 bases map to TRBD2. Per germline, CDR1 SNHLY and CDR2 FYNNEI. The ends lost 2 bases at V and 7 bases at J; junction bases unmatched: 13. The length of the CDR3 is 18 residues. The CDR3, as DNA: TGTGCCAGCAGTGAAAGGGCAGCGGGAGGGCCGCAAGGCGGGGAGCTGTTTTTT. It encodes CASSERAAGGPQGGELFF.

This clonotype has ten or more counts. The chain is built from TRBV7-9 and TRBJ2-3; perhaps TRBD2 as D (5 bases). The germline gives CDR1 SEHNR, CDR2 FQNEAQ (reference sequence). This CDR3 spans 11 amino acids. With 8 bases removed from V and 7 bases from J, the gap between germline ends came to 10 bases. DNA of the CDR3: TGTGCCAGCGGGAGTTCGAATACGCAGTATTTT. As protein: CASGSSNTQYF. The full variable domain, rest sourced from reference TRBV7-9 and TRBJ2-3, is DTGVSQNPRHKITKRGQNVTFRCDPISEHNRLYWYRQTLGQGPEFLTYFQNEAQLEKSRLLSDRFSAERPKGSFSTLEIQRTEQGDSAMYLCASGSSNTQYFGPGTRLTVL.

This clonotype showed up many times. CDR3 DNA sequence: TGCAGTGCTAGTCGGGGGGGACTAGCGGGGGCCCCGTACACCGGGGAGCTGTTTTTT. Protein product: CSASRGGLAGAPYTGELFF. V is TRBV20-1 and J is TRBJ2-2; 14 bases agree with TRBD2. CDR1 and CDR2 (germline): DFQATT, SNEGSKA (reference sequence). V lost 3 bases and J lost 3; bases outside the gene matches: 12. The CDR3 has 19 residues.